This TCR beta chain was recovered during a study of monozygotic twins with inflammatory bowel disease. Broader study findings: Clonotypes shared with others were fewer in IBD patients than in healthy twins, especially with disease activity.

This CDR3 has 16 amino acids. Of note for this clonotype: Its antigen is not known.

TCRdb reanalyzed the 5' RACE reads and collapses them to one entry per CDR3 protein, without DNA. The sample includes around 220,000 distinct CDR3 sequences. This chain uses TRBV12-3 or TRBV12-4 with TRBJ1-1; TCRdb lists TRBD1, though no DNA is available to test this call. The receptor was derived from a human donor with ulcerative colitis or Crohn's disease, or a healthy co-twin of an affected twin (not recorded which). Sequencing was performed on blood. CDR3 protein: CASSLPQGPVNTEAFF.